The source of this TCR beta chain is a study of TIL therapy for anti-PD-1-resistant metastatic lung cancer. The study's findings and limits: The cohort had more treatment-naive, never-smoker and oncogene-addicted patients than typical. Many TIL product clones were absent from baseline tumor, suggesting clonal contraction.

The CDR3 is made up of 15 amino acids. V dropped 11 bases and J dropped 0; count of bases not matched to a gene: 12. The V gene's germline CDR1 is SNHLY and CDR2 FYNNEI. The immunoSEQ assay was v3. Sequencing depth was around 1.9 million read pairs for survey level, about 5-6 million for deep. Repertoires were generated with immunoSEQ multiplex PCR, while TCRdb's copy carries only in-frame clones and drops some. The sample contains a few thousand clones, roughly 83% of which appear only once. Documented time point: pre-treatment sample, taken before nivolumab and TIL therapy. Tumor tissue came from excised metastases, mostly pleural nodules or supraclavicular lymph nodes. Tumor harvest preceded PD-1/PD-L1 blockade, followed by nivolumab treatment. This clone has just one count. Its antigen is as yet unknown.

This receptor was obtained from a person aged 25-79 years with non-small cell lung cancer. The gene calls are TRBV2 and TRBJ1-1; 7 bases are a match to TRBD1. Sequences were derived from tumor tissue, sampled at baseline. DNA of the CDR3: TGTGCCCTCCGAGACCCGGGGACAGTGAACACTGAAGCTTTCTTT. Its translation: CALRDPGTVNTEAFF.